Listed here is a single T cell receptor beta chain. Germline V gives CDR1 SEHNR, CDR2 FQNEAQ (reference sequence). V trimming: 4 bases; J trimming: 7 bases; junction bases outside the gene matches: 2. The CDR3 spans 13 residues. The sample is drawn from a study of blood T cell repertoires in COVID-19. Across the whole study: T cells, B-cell-depleted T cells, or PBMCs provided the cDNA or gDNA that served as material.

Only in-frame clones appear in the TCRdb table, and some are missing; sequencing was by immunoSEQ multiplex PCR. The table has a few hundred thousand clones, approximately 90% seen once; the top ten hold 3% to 3.5%. The TCR comes from a young man with active or convalescent COVID-19. The J gene is TRBJ1-2, the V gene TRBV7-9; TRBD1 aligns across 11 bases. Material: peripheral blood. The CDR3 DNA sequence: TGTGCCAGCAGCTGGACAGGGGGCGGTGGCTACACCTTC. This sequence encodes CASSWTGGGGYTF.